This T cell receptor beta chain was obtained from a study of blood T cell repertoires in COVID-19. The CDR3 spans 14 residues. V dropped 0 bases and J dropped 5 bases, with 10 bases sitting between them. In germline, CDR1 is SEHNR, CDR2 FQNEAQ (reference sequence). Produced via immunoSEQ multiplex PCR; TCRdb's table is partial and in-frame only. The data hold just over 150,000 clones, with 88% observed a single time. Sequencing was performed on PBMCs or T cells enriched from blood (not recorded which). The chain uses TRBV7-9 and TRBJ1-2; D is possibly TRBD1 (5 bases). This clonotype was sampled from a woman aged 45 to 65 who had recovered from COVID-19. The CDR3 DNA reads TGTGCCAGCAGCTTAGCGCTCGGGGGATATGGCTACACCTTC. Protein sequence: CASSLALGGYGYTF. The complete variable domain, with remaining parts taken from reference TRBV7-9 and TRBJ1-2, reads DTGVSQNPRHKITKRGQNVTFRCDPISEHNRLYWYRQTLGQGPEFLTYFQNEAQLEKSRLLSDRFSAERPKGSFSTLEIQRTEQGDSAMYLCASSLALGGYGYTFGSGTRLTVV.